This TCR beta chain was recovered during a study of cytomegalovirus exposure and HLA in healthy donors. General study points: The study reported that TCR beta sequences accurately predicted HLA-A and HLA-B alleles in most subjects. Highest at DRB1 and lowest at HLA-C, TCR association rates differed among HLA loci in a later analysis. A few CMV-associated chains proved CMV antigen-specific in vitro.

V lost 6 bases, J lost 0 bases, and 9 bases lay in between. Germline CDR1 is MNHEY and CDR2 is SMNVEV (reference sequence). This CDR3 has 14 residues. The PCR contained 60 Vbeta and 13 Jbeta primers. Profiling relied on immunoSEQ multiplex PCR, and the TCRdb table lists in-frame clones only, not all of them. The table includes around 130,000 clones, roughly 69% detected once. Turning to this clone: Its antigen is undetermined.

The source is a human donor in good health. Material for sequencing was PBMCs. This sequence joins TRBV27 and TRBJ2-1; D is uncertain. The CDR3 DNA reads as TGTGCCAGCAGCCTTACTCGCTCCTACAATGAGCAGTTCTTC. It encodes CASSLTRSYNEQFF.